Listed here are 20 T cell receptor beta chains from one sample, sequenced in a study of CD8 T cells in Susac syndrome. Reverse transcription of roughly 0.5 to 1 ug RNA was carried out with random hexamers. TCRdb independently ran MiXCR on the immunoSEQ multiplex PCR reads; one entry per CDR3 protein. The sample lists about 200,000 distinct CDR3 sequences; around 96% were seen once. The sequenced material came from CD4+ T cells from PBMCs. These receptors all stem from a human donor with multiple sclerosis.

The rearrangement joins TRBV30 to TRBJ2-7, with TRBD1 matching over 7 bases. The V gene end was trimmed by 2 bases and the J gene end by 5 bases; junction bases not matched to a gene: 3. Germline values: CDR1 GTSNPN, CDR2 SVGIG (reference sequence). The CDR3 has 12 residues. The CDR3 sequence is CAWSNRGDEQYF. CDR3 coding DNA: TGTGCCTGGAGTAACAGGGGCGACGAGCAGTACTTC.

CDR3 amino acids: CASSLGIAGVNEQFF. DNA for the CDR3: TGTGCCAGCAGCTTGGGGATAGCGGGGGTCAATGAGCAGTTCTTC. This chain connects TRBV11-2 to TRBJ2-1; TRBD2 agrees at 9 bases. Germline assignment: CDR1 SGHAT and CDR2 FQNNGV. Trimming removed 3 bases from V and 6 bases from J; junction bases left unmatched: 6. The CDR3 contains 15 residues.

The rearrangement uses TRBV6-2 or TRBV6-3 and TRBJ1-1, with 9 bases identical to TRBD1. CDR1 is MNHEY and CDR2 is SVGEGT in the germline V gene. V shed 10 bases and J 1 base; nucleotides not matched to a gene: 10. The CDR3 totals 15 residues. The CDR3 here is CATVNRGQGNTEAFF. DNA for the CDR3: TGTGCCACCGTTAACAGGGGGCAGGGGAACACTGAAGCTTTCTTT.

This chain links TRBV20-1 with TRBJ2-3, with D perhaps matching TRBD1 (5 bases). CDR1 is DFQATT and CDR2 is SNEGSKA in the germline V gene (reference sequence). The V end was cut by 0 bases, the J end by 4 bases, with 11 bases between. The CDR3 extends over 14 amino acids. The CDR3 coding sequence is TGCAGTGCTAGAGACCCGGACAAACCAGATACGCAGTATTTT. Protein product: CSARDPDKPDTQYF.

This chain uses TRBV29-1 with TRBJ1-2; D is ambiguous. This CDR3 has 15 amino acids. Germline V gives CDR1 SQVTM, CDR2 ANQGSEA. V was cut by 4 bases and J by 0 bases, with 15 bases left in between. As DNA, the CDR3 is TGCAGCGTTGCGGGTGGTTTGGAGTCTAACTATGGCTACACCTTC. Protein product: CSVAGGLESNYGYTF.

V and J are TRBV12-3 or TRBV12-4 and TRBJ2-7, with TRBD1 as a possible D gene (6 bases). V gave up 3 bases and J gave up 7 bases, with 13 bases separating them. The CDR3 covers 13 residues. The CDR3 sequence: CASSFNRAGEQYF. CDR3 DNA: TGTGCCAGCAGTTTTAACAGGGCAGGGGAGCAGTACTTC.

The chain has TRBV5-1 and TRBJ2-7; perhaps D is TRBD1 or TRBD2 (5 bases each). Trimming pared 4 bases from V and 1 base from J, leaving 15 bases between. This CDR3 spans 15 amino acids. CDR1 and CDR2 (germline): SGHRS, YFSETQ. CDR3 in DNA: TGCGCCAGCAGCCCGACGGGGTCAGGGTCCTACGAGCAGTACTTC. Its protein is CASSPTGSGSYEQYF.

The chain uses TRBV29-1 and TRBJ1-2; D perhaps matches TRBD1 (5 bases). V lost 5 bases to trimming and J lost 7 bases, with 14 bases between them. There are 12 residues in the CDR3. CDR1 and CDR2 from the germline V gene are SQVTM and ANQGSEA. The CDR3 reads CSVPSGGFGYTF. The CDR3 coding sequence is TGCAGCGTTCCCTCGGGGGGATTTGGCTACACCTTC.

V usage is TRBV30 and J usage is TRBJ2-3, with a weak D call TRBD2 (6 bases). The ends were cut back, 2 bases at V and 3 bases at J, with 12 bases in the middle. Germline CDR1 and CDR2: GTSNPN and SVGIG (reference sequence). The CDR3 sequence is 14 residues long. CDR3: CAWSLRERTDTQYF. The CDR3 DNA reads as TGTGCCTGGAGTCTACGGGAGAGGACAGATACGCAGTATTTT.

The rearrangement uses TRBV30 and TRBJ2-3, with TRBD2 identical over 8 bases. The CDR3 consists of 13 residues. V dropped 4 bases and J dropped 3; count of bases not matched to a gene: 3. The V gene's germline CDR1 is GTSNPN and CDR2 SVGIG (reference sequence). CDR3 region: CAWNGGATDTQYF. CDR3 nucleotide sequence: TGTGCCTGGAACGGGGGGGCTACAGATACGCAGTATTTT.

This clonotype was counted once. CDR3 nucleotides: TGCAGTGCTAGAGATCGTCCAGGTGGCTACACCTTC. Translated, it gives CSARDRPGGYTF. The chain carries TRBV20-1 and TRBJ1-2; D gene uncertain. This CDR3 contains 12 residues. V dropped 0 bases and J dropped 7 bases, with 9 bases sitting between them. Looked up from germline, CDR1 is DFQATT and CDR2 is SNEGSKA (reference sequence).

The rearrangement uses TRBV19 and TRBJ1-1; TRBD1 might be the D (5 bases). This CDR3 spans 11 amino acids. Germline CDR1 reads LNHDA; CDR2 reads SQIVND (reference sequence). V was trimmed by 7 bases and J by 6 bases, leaving 9 bases between them. This CDR3 is CASIRAAEAFF. The CDR3 region has the DNA TGTGCCAGTATCAGGGCGGCTGAAGCTTTCTTT. Combining the CDR3 with reference TRBV19 and TRBJ1-1 gives the whole variable domain DGGITQSPKYLFRKEGQNVTLSCEQNLNHDAMYWYRQDPGQGLRLIYYSQIVNDFQKGDIAEGYSVSREKKESFPLTVTSAQKNPTAFYLCASIRAAEAFFGQGTRLTVV.

This clonotype was counted a single time. The V gene is TRBV24-1, the J gene TRBJ2-3; D perhaps matches TRBD1 (5 bases). Germline V CDR1 and CDR2: KGHDR, SFDVKD. CDR3 length: 13 amino acids. The V end lost 4 bases, the J end lost 8 bases, and 12 bases lay between the germline ends. For the CDR3, the DNA is TGTGCCACCAGTGACCAAGGTCAGGGTACGCAGTATTTT. This gives the protein CATSDQGQGTQYF.

The gene calls are TRBV20-1 and TRBJ2-3; 9 nucleotides line up with TRBD2. Germline-derived CDR1 and CDR2 are DFQATT and SNEGSKA (reference sequence). This CDR3 region has 16 residues. The ends lost 0 bases at V and 4 bases at J; junction bases unmatched: 8. For the CDR3, the DNA is TGCAGTGCTAGAGATTTGGTTAGCGGGAGCCCAGATACGCAGTATTTT. It translates to CSARDLVSGSPDTQYF.

This clonotype was counted once. The chain combines TRBV4-1 with TRBJ2-3; 13 bases agree with TRBD2. The germline V gene encodes CDR1 MGHRA and CDR2 YSYEKL. V lost 4 bases, J lost 6 bases, and 7 bases stayed unmatched. CDR3 length: 16 amino acids. The CDR3 nucleotides read TGCGCCAGCAGCCCGCTGGGACTAGCGGGGTACGATACGCAGTATTTT. The encoded protein is CASSPLGLAGYDTQYF.

This chain uses TRBV29-1 with TRBJ1-2; possibly TRBD1 for D (5 bases). The germline gives CDR1 SQVTM, CDR2 ANQGSEA. V was shortened by 1 base and J by 8 bases, with 14 bases between the two germline ends. The CDR3 sequence is 13 residues long. The CDR3 nucleotides are TGCAGCGTTGAAGCAGATGCCAGGGACGGCTACACCTTC. This codes for CSVEADARDGYTF. Full variable domain (rest looked up from reference TRBV29-1 and TRBJ1-2): SAVISQKPSRDICQRGTSLTIQCQVDSQVTMMFWYRQQPGQSLTLIATANQGSEATYESGFVIDKFPISRPNLTFSTLTVSNMSPEDSSIYLCSVEADARDGYTFGSGTRLTVV.

This chain links TRBV3-1 with TRBJ1-1, with 10 nucleotides matching TRBD1. Trimming at V came to 4 bases and at J to 7 bases, leaving 3 bases not matched to a gene. The germline V gene has CDR1 LGHDT and CDR2 YNNKEL (reference sequence). CDR3 length equals 13 residues. The CDR3 DNA is TGTGCCAGCAGCCCAGGGACAGGGGTTGAAGCTTTCTTT. It yields the protein CASSPGTGVEAFF.

The gene calls are TRBV9 and TRBJ2-5, with D possibly being TRBD2 (6 bases). With 4 bases removed from V and 5 bases from J, the gap between germline ends came to 15 bases. Germline V CDR1 and CDR2: SGDLS, YYNGEE. The CDR3 has 14 residues. The CDR3 region is CASSTGTWVETQYF. The CDR3 DNA is TGTGCCAGCAGCACCGGGACTTGGGTGGAGACCCAGTACTTC.

This chain links TRBV3-1 with TRBJ1-2; 8 bases line up with TRBD1. Germline CDR1 LGHDT, CDR2 YNNKEL (reference sequence). CDR3 length: 12 residues. V was pared by 5 bases and J by 7 bases, with 3 bases of the junction left unmatched. CDR3 loop: CASSWDRSGYTF. The CDR3 nucleotides are TGTGCCAGCAGCTGGGACAGGAGTGGCTACACCTTC.

Only one count was recorded for this clonotype. The chain joins TRBV30 to TRBJ2-1, with 12 positions matching TRBD2. The V gene's germline CDR1 is GTSNPN and CDR2 SVGIG (reference sequence). The V gene end was trimmed by 2 bases and the J gene end by 7 bases; junction bases not matched to a gene: 6. This CDR3 is built from 15 residues. CDR3 nucleotide sequence: TGTGCCTGGAGTCCAGGACTAGCGGGGCCTAATGAGCAGTTCTTC. The encoded protein is CAWSPGLAGPNEQFF.